The rows below give T cell receptor beta chains drawn from one sample of a study of Graves' ophthalmopathy and Graves' hyperthyroidism. TCRdb reanalysed the multiplex PCR reads using MiXCR and keeps one entry per CDR3 protein. The table has 450,000 or so distinct CDR3 sequences, over 13% seen once. Sequenced: blood. Every receptor here comes from a young woman with Graves' ophthalmopathy. CDR3s include the opening cysteine and the closing phenylalanine or tryptophan. D genes are given only for firm matches. Only part of the rows carry a size: once, few, many, or a class if the clone is expanded.

d_call	v_call	clone_size	j_call	cdr3_aa	cdr3_nt
NA	TRBV28	many	TRBJ1-5	CASRQMKGVRQPQHF	TGTGCCAGCAGACAGATGAAGGGGGTAAGGCAGCCCCAGCATTTT
NA	TRBV20-1	many	TRBJ1-5	CSASGQLKGNQPQHF	TGCAGTGCTAGCGGGCAACTTAAGGGCAATCAGCCCCAGCATTTT
NA	TRBV6-5	many	TRBJ2-2	CASSFGSPRPTGELFF	TGTGCCAGCAGTTTTGGGAGTCCCCGACCCACCGGGGAGCTGTTTTTT
TRBD1	TRBV20-1	many	TRBJ2-5	CSAPPGTGDPRETQYF	TGCAGTGCTCCCCCGGGGACAGGGGACCCTCGGGAGACCCAGTACTTC
NA	TRBV6-1	many	TRBJ2-7	CASSRGLSYEQYF	TGTGCCAGCAGCCGGGGCTTAAGCTACGAGCAGTACTTC
TRBD1	TRBV10-3	many	TRBJ1-2	CAISESVGGRYGYTF	TGTGCCATCAGTGAGTCTGTAGGGGGCAGATATGGCTACACCTTC
TRBD1	TRBV20-1	many	TRBJ2-7	CSVKGAGGVYEQYF	TGCAGTGTAAAGGGCGCAGGGGGCGTCTACGAGCAGTACTTC
NA	TRBV6-1	many	TRBJ1-5	CASKTGSNQPQHF	TGTGCCAGCAAGACGGGCAGCAATCAGCCCCAGCATTTT
TRBD2	TRBV6-2/TRBV6-3	many	TRBJ2-7	CASSRGGSYEQYF	TGTGCCAGCAGTCGCGGGGGGTCCTACGAGCAGTACTTC
NA	TRBV12-3/TRBV12-4	many	TRBJ1-2	CASSRDGTNYGYTF	TGTGCCAGCAGTCGGGACGGTACTAACTATGGCTACACCTTC
NA	TRBV5-1	many	TRBJ2-7	CASSLGEGDEQYF	TGCGCCAGCAGCTTGGGTGAGGGCGACGAGCAGTACTTC
NA	TRBV27	many	TRBJ1-5	CASRRGGVNQPQHF	TGTGCCAGCAGACGCGGAGGGGTAAATCAGCCCCAGCATTTT
TRBD2	TRBV6-1	few	TRBJ2-5	CASSVTSDETQYF	TGTGCCAGCAGTGTGACTAGCGATGAGACCCAGTACTTC
NA	TRBV2	few	TRBJ2-7	CASRLILGVNYEQYF	TGTGCCAGCAGACTTATTTTAGGGGTCAACTACGAGCAGTACTTC
TRBD2	TRBV28	once	TRBJ2-7	CASSLGMGLAAYEQYF	TGTGCCAGCAGTTTGGGGATGGGACTAGCGGCCTACGAGCAGTACTTC
NA	TRBV7-2	many	TRBJ1-1	CASSLSVYPHTEAFF	TGTGCCAGCAGCTTGTCGGTCTACCCGCACACTGAAGCTTTCTTT
TRBD1	TRBV30	many	TRBJ1-5	CAWRGQGEQPQHF	TGTGCCTGGAGGGGACAGGGGGAACAGCCCCAGCATTTT
TRBD1	TRBV12-3/TRBV12-4	many	TRBJ2-7	CASSPGTVTYEQYF	TGTGCCAGCAGTCCAGGGACAGTAACCTACGAGCAGTACTTC
TRBD2	TRBV20-1	many	TRBJ2-5	CSARIGGETQYF	TGCAGTGCTAGGATCGGGGGGGAGACCCAGTACTTC
TRBD2	TRBV2	NA	TRBJ2-1	CASRPLGGGAGNEQFF	TGTGCCAGCAGACCCCTGGGCGGGGGGGCCGGAAATGAGCAGTTCTTC
NA	TRBV30	NA	TRBJ1-1	CAWSVPAMNTEAFF	TGTGCCTGGAGTGTACCAGCTATGAACACTGAAGCTTTCTTT
NA	TRBV2	many	TRBJ2-7	CASRHGGSYEQYF	TGTGCCAGCAGGCACGGAGGCTCCTACGAGCAGTACTTC
TRBD2	TRBV5-1	many	TRBJ2-7	CASSLSGAKTYEQYF	TGCGCCAGCAGCCTTAGCGGGGCAAAAACCTACGAGCAGTACTTC
TRBD2	TRBV4-2	few	TRBJ2-5	CASSQDIRAGGHQETQYF	TGTGCCAGCAGCCAAGATATACGAGCGGGGGGCCACCAAGAGACCCAGTACTTC
TRBD1	TRBV30	NA	TRBJ1-6	CAWAGQGNSPLHF	TGTGCCTGGGCCGGACAGGGGAATTCACCCCTCCACTTT
TRBD2	TRBV24-1	many	TRBJ2-2	CATSDSTSGNTGELFF	TGTGCCACCAGTGATTCGACTAGCGGGAACACCGGGGAGCTGTTTTTT
NA	TRBV19	many	TRBJ2-7	CASSMGVNYEQYF	TGTGCCAGTAGTATGGGGGTAAACTACGAGCAGTACTTC
TRBD1	TRBV12-3/TRBV12-4	many	TRBJ2-7	CASRPGQGGYEQYF	TGTGCCAGCAGACCCGGACAGGGGGGCTACGAGCAGTACTTC
NA	TRBV6-5	many	TRBJ1-3	CASTAASGNTIYF	TGTGCCAGCACGGCAGCGTCTGGAAACACCATATATTTT
NA	TRBV7-9	NA	TRBJ1-2	CASRPPRGEDDGYTF	TGTGCCAGCAGACCCCCCCGGGGGGAAGACGATGGCTACACCTTC
NA	TRBV29-1	many	TRBJ1-1	CSVELWTGPGPNTEAFF	TGCAGCGTTGAACTATGGACCGGTCCCGGCCCGAACACTGAAGCTTTCTTT
NA	TRBV2	NA	TRBJ2-7	CASSVEAEGSNEQYF	TGTGCCAGCAGTGTGGAGGCAGAGGGAAGTAACGAGCAGTACTTC
NA	TRBV5-1	many	TRBJ1-2	CASSFTRVYGYTF	TGCGCCAGCAGCTTTACCAGGGTGTATGGCTACACCTTC
NA	TRBV2	many	TRBJ1-1	CASSEHGPGTEAFF	TGTGCCAGCAGTGAACACGGGCCAGGCACTGAAGCTTTCTTT